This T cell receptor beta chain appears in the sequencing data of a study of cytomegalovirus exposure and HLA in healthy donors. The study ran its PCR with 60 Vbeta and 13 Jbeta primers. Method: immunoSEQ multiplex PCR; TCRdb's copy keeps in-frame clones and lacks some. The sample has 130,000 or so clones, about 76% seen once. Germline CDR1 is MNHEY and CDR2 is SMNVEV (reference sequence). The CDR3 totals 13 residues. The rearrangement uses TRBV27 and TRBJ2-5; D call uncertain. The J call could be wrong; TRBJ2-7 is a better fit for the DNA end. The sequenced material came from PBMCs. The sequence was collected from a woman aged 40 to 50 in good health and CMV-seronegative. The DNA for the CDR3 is TGTGCCAGCAGTTTATTCCCAGGCTACGAGCAGTACTTC. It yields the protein CASSLFPGYEQYF.